Shown below are 3 T cell receptor beta chains from a single sample sequenced in a study of low-dose radiotherapy and immunotherapy resistance in tumors. The time point is: before trial treatment. Primers targeting TRAV and TRBV primed first-strand cDNA, covering alpha and beta chains. TCR amplification used roughly 20 PCR cycles, a constant-region primer and a V-primer adapter. TCRdb reprocessed the reads via MiXCR and lists one record per CDR3 protein. The table lists tens of thousands of distinct CDR3 sequences, 26% of them singletons. Specimen: PBMCs, collected before treatment. These receptors originate from a male donor with rectosigmoid adenocarcinoma.

The rearrangement uses TRBV7-9 and TRBJ2-7; D is undetermined. V lost 7 bases, J lost 2 bases, and 15 bases lay in between. In germline, CDR1 is SEHNR, CDR2 FQNEAQ (reference sequence). The CDR3 is 14 amino acids. DNA of the CDR3: TGTGCCAGCACCAACCCGGCGAGTCCCTACGAGCAGTACTTC. Protein sequence: CASTNPASPYEQYF.

To note about this clonotype: The likely explanation is a read error, given a far larger clone one base away. This sequence joins TRBV5-3 and TRBJ1-2; D is uncertain. TRBV5-3 is placed among ORFs of uncertain function. CDR3 length: 13 residues. The CDR3 here is CASSSNMGYGDTF. DNA for the CDR3: TGTGCCAGCAGTTCTAACATGGGGTATGGCGACACCTTC.

This clonotype was seen repeatedly, ten times or more. This chain connects TRBV5-1 to TRBJ2-1, with D possibly matching TRBD2 (6 bases). The CDR3 length is 12 residues. Germline V gene data show CDR1 as SGHRS and CDR2 as YFSETQ. The germline V and J ends were trimmed by 5 bases and 10 bases, with 13 bases remaining between them. CDR3 nucleotide sequence: TGCGCCAGCAGGTCTCCCGGGGGAGAGCAGTTCTTC. Residues: CASRSPGGEQFF. The full variable domain, with the rest looked up from reference TRBV5-1 and TRBJ2-1, is KAGVTQTPRYLIKTRGQQVTLSCSPISGHRSVSWYQQTPGQGLQFLFEYFSETQRNKGNFPGRFSGRQFSNSRSEMNVSTLELGDSALYLCASRSPGGEQFFGPGTRLTVL.